These 27 T cell receptor beta chains originate from one sample sequenced in a study of cytotoxic CD8 clonotypes in ibrutinib-treated CLL. Repertoires were generated with immunoSEQ multiplex PCR, while TCRdb's copy carries only in-frame clones and drops some. Of 55,000 to 80,000 clones listed, roughly 57% are singletons. Specimen: PBMCs, collected after 12 months of ibrutinib treatment. The receptors stem from a human donor with chronic lymphocytic leukemia.

This clone occurred many times. The rearrangement uses TRBV6-1 and TRBJ1-3; D may be TRBD1 (6 bases). This CDR3 contains 14 residues. Trimming removed 5 bases from V and 0 bases from J, with 8 bases in between. From germline, CDR1 is MNHNS and CDR2 SASEGT. The CDR3 nucleotides are TGTGCCAGCAGTACAGGGAGCTCTGGAAACACCATATATTTT. Protein product: CASSTGSSGNTIYF.

This chain connects TRBV5-1 to TRBJ2-3, with D tentatively TRBD2 (6 bases). Germline assignment: CDR1 SGHRS and CDR2 YFSETQ. CDR3 length: 15 amino acids. V was cut by 4 bases and J by 4 bases, with 16 bases left in between. CDR3: CASSLAGSYSDTQYF. For the CDR3, the DNA is TGCGCCAGCAGCCTCGCGGGGAGTTACTCAGATACGCAGTATTTT.

This sequence joins TRBV6-5 and TRBJ2-1, with 8 positions matching TRBD2. The CDR3 spans 14 residues. After removal of 9 bases from V and 4 bases from J, the junction contained 8 bases not matched to a gene. The V gene's germline CDR1 is MNHEY and CDR2 SVGAGI. This CDR3 is CARISGMVYNEQFF. Here the CDR3 DNA reads TGTGCCAGGATTAGCGGGATGGTTTACAATGAGCAGTTCTTC.

At least ten counts were recorded for this clone. The chain couples TRBV29-1 to TRBJ2-1; D is possibly TRBD1 (6 bases). Germline lookup yields CDR1 SQVTM and CDR2 ANQGSEA. This CDR3 is 18 amino acids long. V lost 1 base to trimming and J lost 0 bases, with 19 bases between them. The CDR3 sequence: CSVEVSRGTLSSYNEQFF. The DNA for the CDR3 is TGCAGCGTTGAAGTTTCGAGGGGGACCTTAAGCTCCTACAATGAGCAGTTCTTC.

The chain uses TRBV6-5 and TRBJ1-2; D uncertain. This CDR3 contains 11 residues. V lost 6 bases and J lost 8, with 10 bases in between. Germline V gene data show CDR1 as MNHEY and CDR2 as SVGAGI. The CDR3 reads CASRTSQGYTF. For the CDR3, the DNA is TGTGCCAGCAGGACCTCTCAGGGCTACACCTTC.

The table lists this clone with a few counts. This sequence joins TRBV7-2 and TRBJ1-3; D perhaps matches TRBD1 (5 bases). This CDR3 has 15 amino acids. Germline V lookup: CDR1 SGHTA, CDR2 FQGNSA. Trimming stripped 0 bases from V and 7 bases from J, with 13 bases between. CDR3 sequence: CASSLASAGRNTIYF. DNA for the CDR3: TGTGCCAGCAGCTTAGCTTCGGCAGGGCGGAACACCATATATTTT.

The chain uses TRBV6-6 and TRBJ2-1; 9 nucleotides align to TRBD2. V was clipped by 2 bases and J by 10 bases; unmatched bases: 9. The CDR3 is 15 residues long. Germline CDR1 reads MNHNY; CDR2 reads SVGAGI (reference sequence). The CDR3 sequence: CASSYRVAGVGEQFF. The CDR3 nucleotides are TGTGCCAGCAGTTACAGAGTAGCGGGAGTAGGGGAGCAGTTCTTC.

The chain carries TRBV4-2 and TRBJ2-1; maybe TRBD2 (6 bases). The germline V gene encodes CDR1 LGHNA and CDR2 YNFKEQ. The length of the CDR3 is 15 residues. With 1 base removed from V and 7 bases from J, the gap between germline ends came to 14 bases. The CDR3: CASSQAAGFVNEQFF. The CDR3 DNA reads as TGTGCCAGCAGCCAAGCCGCGGGATTTGTGAATGAGCAGTTCTTC.

This clone has more than one count but fewer than ten. V is TRBV15 and J is TRBJ2-1; TRBD2 matches 8 bases. The V segment lost 5 bases and the J segment 8 bases; nucleotides outside the gene matches: 11. Germline V gene data show CDR1 as LNHNV and CDR2 as YYDKDF (reference sequence). The CDR3 is 15 amino acids. The CDR3 protein is CATSLGTSRDDEQFF. DNA of the CDR3: TGTGCCACCAGCCTGGGGACTAGTCGGGACGATGAGCAGTTCTTC.

J is TRBJ2-1 and V is TRBV9; D possibly corresponds to TRBD2 (6 bases). Between the trimmed V and J ends, which lost 7 bases and 0 bases, there was a span of 11 bases. CDR3 length: 14 residues. Germline lookup yields CDR1 SGDLS and CDR2 YYNGEE. This CDR3 reads CASSGGDSYNEQFF. The CDR3 DNA follows: TGTGCCAGCTCCGGGGGTGACTCCTACAATGAGCAGTTCTTC.

By its share, this clone is medium-sized. V is TRBV2 and J is TRBJ1-1; D not certain. CDR1 is SNHLY and CDR2 is FYNNEI in the germline V gene. V lost 7 bases, J lost 1 base, and 4 bases lay in between. The CDR3 extends over 11 amino acids. CDR3 nucleotide sequence: TGTGCCAGCACGGAGAACACTGAAGCTTTCTTT. Translating gives CASTENTEAFF.

The chain is built from TRBV28 and TRBJ1-1, with D maybe TRBD1 (5 bases). Germline V gene lookup returns CDR1 MDHEN and CDR2 SYDVKM. The V gene lost 6 bases and the J gene lost 0 bases, with 17 bases spanning the gap. CDR3 length: 16 residues. The CDR3 is CASSPPGRRLNTEAFF. CDR3 bases: TGTGCCAGCAGCCCCCCGGGACGGAGATTGAACACTGAAGCTTTCTTT. Full variable domain (outside the CDR3, taken from reference TRBV28 and TRBJ1-1): DVKVTQSSRYLVKRTGEKVFLECVQDMDHENMFWYRQDPGLGLRLIYFSYDVKMKEKGDIPEGYSVSREKKERFSLILESASTNQTSMYLCASSPPGRRLNTEAFFGQGTRLTVV.

The V gene is TRBV7-5, the J gene TRBJ2-4; the table assigns TRBD1, which was not confirmed against the DNA. TRBV7-5 is a pseudogene. The length of the CDR3 is 13 residues. CDR3 DNA: TGTGTCAGAAAATTAACAGGGGAAAACATTCAGTACTTC. Protein sequence: CVRKLTGENIQYF.

V and J are TRBV6-5 and TRBJ2-1; D gene unclear. CDR3 length: 14 residues. Looked up from germline, CDR1 is MNHEY and CDR2 is SVGAGI. V was shortened by 7 bases and J by 0 bases, with 10 bases between the two germline ends. The CDR3 bases are TGTGCCAGCAATATCTGGGACTCCTACAATGAGCAGTTCTTC. Translation gives CASNIWDSYNEQFF.

The V and J genes are TRBV28 and TRBJ2-3; D is uncertain. The CDR3 is made up of 14 amino acids. V was shortened by 4 bases and J by 5 bases, with 13 bases between the two germline ends. The germline V gene has CDR1 MDHEN and CDR2 SYDVKM. The CDR3 DNA sequence: TGTGCCAGCAGTTGGCGAGACATTAGAGATACGCAGTATTTT. It codes for CASSWRDIRDTQYF.

This clone was seen once. V usage is TRBV9 and J usage is TRBJ2-5, with 12 bases matching TRBD2. V trimming: 0 bases; J trimming: 4 bases; junction bases outside the gene matches: 7. The CDR3 sequence is 17 residues long. Germline-derived CDR1 and CDR2 are SGDLS and YYNGEE. The CDR3 loop reads CASSVGSRTSGVETQYF. The CDR3 DNA reads TGTGCCAGCAGCGTAGGATCTAGGACTAGCGGGGTAGAGACCCAGTACTTC.

The chain joins TRBV19 to TRBJ2-7; D unclear. CDR1 LNHDA and CDR2 SQIVND come from the germline V gene (reference sequence). CDR3 length: 15 residues. V was shortened by 5 bases and J by 3 bases, with 17 bases between the two germline ends. CDR3 in DNA: TGTGCCAGTAGTCCCTCCGGGCGGCAAAGCTACGAGCAGTACTTC. Protein product: CASSPSGRQSYEQYF.

The table lists this clone with a few counts. This sequence joins TRBV6-5 and TRBJ1-2, with TRBD1 matching 9 bases. Germline values: CDR1 MNHEY, CDR2 SVGAGI. With 7 bases clipped from V and 4 bases from J, the junction kept 7 bases outside the gene matches. CDR3 length equals 14 residues. The CDR3 is CASIATGGGYGYTF. CDR3 DNA sequence: TGTGCCAGCATCGCGACAGGGGGAGGCTATGGCTACACCTTC.

DNA of the CDR3: TGTGCCAGCAGCCACGGACAGGCGAGGGAGACCCAGTACTTC. It specifies CASSHGQARETQYF. The chain recombines TRBV11-1 with TRBJ2-5; 7 bases agree with TRBD1. The ends lost 5 bases at V and 5 bases at J; junction bases unmatched: 8. The CDR3 is 14 amino acids. CDR1 is SGHAT and CDR2 is FQDESV in the germline V gene (reference sequence).

This clone was seen many times. The chain combines TRBV27 with TRBJ1-4; D perhaps matches TRBD1 (5 bases). Germline loops: CDR1 MNHEY, CDR2 SMNVEV (reference sequence). This CDR3 has 12 residues. V was clipped by 10 bases and J by 8 bases, with 14 bases between them. CDR3: CATRRGGEKLFF. In DNA form, the CDR3 reads TGTGCCACCCGTAGGGGTGGAGAAAAACTGTTTTTT.

This chain joins TRBV11-2 and TRBJ2-3; D gene uncertain. This CDR3 contains 14 residues. V was cut by 0 bases and J by 5 bases, with 9 bases left in between. Germline V gives CDR1 SGHAT, CDR2 FQNNGV. CDR3 in DNA: TGTGCCAGCAGCTTAGATCGACTTGGAGATACGCAGTATTTT. It is translated as CASSLDRLGDTQYF. The whole variable domain, remainder taken from reference TRBV11-2 and TRBJ2-3, is EAGVAQSPRYKIIEKRQSVAFWCNPISGHATLYWYQQILGQGPKLLIQFQNNGVVDDSQLPKDRFSAERLKGVDSTLKIQPAKLEDSAVYLCASSLDRLGDTQYFGPGTRLTVL.

The chain uses TRBV7-2 and TRBJ1-4; D is uncertain. Germline V CDR1 and CDR2: SGHTA, FQGNSA. Trimming shortened V by 3 bases and J by 2 bases, and 10 bases separated the two germline ends. The CDR3 is 15 residues long. CDR3 sequence: CASSFPSTTNEKLFF. The DNA for the CDR3 is TGTGCCAGCAGCTTTCCCAGTACTACTAATGAAAAACTGTTTTTT.

This rearrangement joins TRBV25-1 to TRBJ2-7, with 10 bases aligning to TRBD2. This CDR3 has 15 residues. After removal of 3 bases from V and 4 bases from J, the junction contained 6 bases not matched to a gene. The germline V gene encodes CDR1 MGHDK and CDR2 SYGVNS. The CDR3 coding sequence is TGTGCCAGCAGTGATAGGCTAGCGGGAGTGTACGAGCAGTACTTC. Translation: CASSDRLAGVYEQYF.

This clone was seen only a few times. The chain uses TRBV19 and TRBJ1-5; D is possibly TRBD1 (5 bases). V was clipped by 6 bases and J by 7 bases, with 10 bases between them. Germline V lookup: CDR1 LNHDA, CDR2 SQIVND (reference sequence). The CDR3 totals 12 residues. DNA for the CDR3: TGTGCCAGTAGGACGGGGGTCCAGCCCCAGCATTTT. Protein sequence: CASRTGVQPQHF.

This chain uses TRBV7-2 with TRBJ2-7, with no clear D. This CDR3 is 15 amino acids long. V was shortened by 6 bases and J by 0 bases, with 15 bases between the two germline ends. The germline CDR1 and CDR2 sequences are SGHTA and FQGNSA. Here the CDR3 DNA reads TGTGCCAGCAGTCAAGGCTCCCTGAGCTCCTACGAGCAGTACTTC. Translated: CASSQGSLSSYEQYF. Together with reference TRBV7-2 and TRBJ2-7, the CDR3 gives the full variable domain: GAGVSQSPSNKVTEKGKDVELRCDPISGHTALYWYRQSLGQGLEFLIYFQGNSAPDKSGLPSDRFSAERTGGSVSTLTIQRTQQEDSAVYLCASSQGSLSSYEQYFGPGTRLTVT.

The chain joins TRBV2 to TRBJ2-2; 8 bases fit TRBD1. J was trimmed by 5 bases and V by 5 bases; bases with no gene match: 4. Germline assignment: CDR1 SNHLY and CDR2 FYNNEI. This CDR3 comprises 14 residues. The CDR3 sequence is CASSQGARTGELFF. CDR3 DNA: TGTGCCAGCAGTCAGGGGGCTCGAACCGGGGAGCTGTTTTTT.

The chain links TRBV27 to TRBJ2-6; D not resolved. CDR1 and CDR2 (germline): MNHEY, SMNVEV (reference sequence). This CDR3 region has 16 residues. V was clipped by 5 bases and J by 0 bases, with 11 bases between them. The CDR3: CASSPGRISGANVLTF. The CDR3 DNA follows: TGTGCCAGCAGTCCAGGACGGATCTCTGGGGCCAACGTCCTGACTTTC.